This T cell receptor (beta chain) was recorded in a study of CD8 T cells in ankylosing spondylitis. Libraries of TCR beta came from quantitative 5'-RACE with molecular barcodes. TCRdb re-analysed the 5' RACE reads in MiXCR, keeping a single row per CDR3 protein. The table has about 400,000 distinct CDR3 sequences, 20% to 25% seen once. Study-level findings and limits: In the blood and synovial fluid of reactive arthritis, some motif variants had been previously reported. Roughly eight highly homologous variants made up a TCR beta motif that seemed to typify ankylosing spondylitis blood.

Germline lookup yields CDR1 LGHDT and CDR2 YNNKEL (reference sequence). The CDR3 consists of 14 residues. V gave up 1 base and J gave up 6 bases, with 11 bases separating them. Comment on this clonotype: Its antigen is unknown.

The clonotype comes from a male donor with ankylosing spondylitis. This chain joins TRBV3-1 and TRBJ2-3, with D possibly being TRBD2 (6 bases). Sequencing input: blood, either unsorted or a sorted T cell fraction (not recorded which). This CDR3 reads CASSQVSGRDTQYF. CDR3 nucleotide sequence: TGTGCCAGCAGCCAAGTTAGCGGCAGGGATACGCAGTATTTT.